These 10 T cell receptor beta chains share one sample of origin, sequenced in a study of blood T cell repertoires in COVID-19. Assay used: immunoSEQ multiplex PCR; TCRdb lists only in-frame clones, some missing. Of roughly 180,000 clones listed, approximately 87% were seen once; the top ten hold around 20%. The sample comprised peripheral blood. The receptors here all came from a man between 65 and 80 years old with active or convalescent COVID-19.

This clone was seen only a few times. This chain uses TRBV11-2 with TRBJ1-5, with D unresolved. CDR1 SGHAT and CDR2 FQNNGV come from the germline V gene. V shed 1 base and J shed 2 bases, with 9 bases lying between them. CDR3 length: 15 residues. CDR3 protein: CASSLGNLGNQPQHF. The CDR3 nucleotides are TGTGCCAGCAGCTTAGGTAATTTAGGCAATCAGCCCCAGCATTTT.

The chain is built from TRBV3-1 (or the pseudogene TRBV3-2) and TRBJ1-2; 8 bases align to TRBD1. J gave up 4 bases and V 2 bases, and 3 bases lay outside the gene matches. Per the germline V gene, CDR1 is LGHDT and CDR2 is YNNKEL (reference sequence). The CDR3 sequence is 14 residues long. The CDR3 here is CASSQLTGGYGYTF. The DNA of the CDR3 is TGTGCCAGCAGCCAACTAACAGGGGGCTATGGCTACACCTTC.

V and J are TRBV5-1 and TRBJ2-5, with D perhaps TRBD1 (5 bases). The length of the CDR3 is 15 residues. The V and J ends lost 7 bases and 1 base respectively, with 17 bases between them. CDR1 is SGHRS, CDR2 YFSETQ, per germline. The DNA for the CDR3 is TGCGCCAGCTTGGGGTGGTTTCAGGGCCAAGAGACCCAGTACTTC. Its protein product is CASLGWFQGQETQYF.

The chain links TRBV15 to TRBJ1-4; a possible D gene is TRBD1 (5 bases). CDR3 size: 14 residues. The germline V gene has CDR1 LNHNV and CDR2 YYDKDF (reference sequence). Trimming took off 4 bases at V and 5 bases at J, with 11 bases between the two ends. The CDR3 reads CATSKTALNEKLFF. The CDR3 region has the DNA TGTGCCACCAGCAAGACAGCCTTAAATGAAAAACTGTTTTTT. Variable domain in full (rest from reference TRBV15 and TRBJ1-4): DAMVIQNPRYQVTQFGKPVTLSCSQTLNHNVMYWYQQKSSQAPKLLFHYYDKDFNNEADTPDNFQSRRPNTSFCFLDIRSPGLGDTAMYLCATSKTALNEKLFFGSGTQLSVL.

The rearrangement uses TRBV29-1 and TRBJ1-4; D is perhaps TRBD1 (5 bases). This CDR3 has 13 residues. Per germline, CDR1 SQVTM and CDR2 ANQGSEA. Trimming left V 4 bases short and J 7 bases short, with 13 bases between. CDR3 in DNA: TGCAGCGTTGTTGTTCCAGGGTCTGAAAAACTGTTTTTT. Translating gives CSVVVPGSEKLFF.

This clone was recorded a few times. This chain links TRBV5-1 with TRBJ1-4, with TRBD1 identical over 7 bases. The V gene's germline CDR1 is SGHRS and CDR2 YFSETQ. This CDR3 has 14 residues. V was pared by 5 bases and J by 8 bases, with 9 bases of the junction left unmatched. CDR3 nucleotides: TGCGCCAGCAGTCCGAGGGGGCGCGAGGAAAAACTGTTTTTT. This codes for CASSPRGREEKLFF.

The CDR3 sequence: CASSSYGTGGYQPQHF. The CDR3 DNA reads TGTGCCAGCAGCTCGTACGGGACCGGGGGTTATCAGCCCCAGCATTTT. The chain combines TRBV7-2 with TRBJ1-5, with a possible D match to TRBD1 (5 bases). CDR3 length: 16 amino acids. Trimming shortened V by 4 bases and J by 5 bases, and 18 bases separated the two germline ends. Germline-derived CDR1 and CDR2 are SGHTA and FQGNSA.

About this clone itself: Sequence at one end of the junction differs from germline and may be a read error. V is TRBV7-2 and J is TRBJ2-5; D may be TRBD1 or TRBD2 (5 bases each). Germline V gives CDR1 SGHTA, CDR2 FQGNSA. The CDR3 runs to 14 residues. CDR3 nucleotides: TGTGCCAGCAGTTTAGCGCAGGGAACGGAGACCCAGTACTTC. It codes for CASSLAQGTETQYF.

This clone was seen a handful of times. The CDR3 protein is CASSYNPSRDSPLHF. CDR3 coding DNA: TGTGCCAGCAGTTACAACCCCTCGAGAGATTCACCCCTCCACTTT. J is TRBJ1-6 and V is TRBV6-5; D gene ambiguous. Germline V CDR1 and CDR2: MNHEY, SVGAGI. The CDR3 contains 15 residues. Between the trimmed V and J ends, which lost 2 bases and 8 bases, there was a span of 13 bases.

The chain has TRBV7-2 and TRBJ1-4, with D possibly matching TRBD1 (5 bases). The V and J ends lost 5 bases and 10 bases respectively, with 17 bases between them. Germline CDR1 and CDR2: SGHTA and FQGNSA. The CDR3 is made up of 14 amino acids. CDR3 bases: TGTGCCAGCAGCACGGACAACCCCCCTCGAAAACTGTTTTTT. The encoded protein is CASSTDNPPRKLFF.